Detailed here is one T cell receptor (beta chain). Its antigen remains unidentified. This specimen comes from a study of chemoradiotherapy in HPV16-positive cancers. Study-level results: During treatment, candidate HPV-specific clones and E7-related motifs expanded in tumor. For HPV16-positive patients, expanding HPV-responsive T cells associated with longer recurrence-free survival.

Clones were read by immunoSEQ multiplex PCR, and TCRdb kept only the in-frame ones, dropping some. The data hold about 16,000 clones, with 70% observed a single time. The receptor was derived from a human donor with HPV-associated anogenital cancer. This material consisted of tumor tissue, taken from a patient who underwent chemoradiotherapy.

CDR3 sequence (DNA): TGCGCCAGCAGCTTGGAACCGGGTCAAAGTCAGCCCCAGCATTTT. Translated: CASSLEPGQSQPQHF. The rearrangement links TRBV5-1 to TRBJ1-5; D remains unclear. Germline values: CDR1 SGHRS, CDR2 YFSETQ. There are 15 residues in the CDR3. The V end was cut by 0 bases, the J end by 6 bases, with 13 bases between.